The source of this T cell receptor (beta chain) is a study of T cells in Graves' hyperthyroidism and ophthalmopathy (dated by TCRdb to about 2019). Regarding the study in general: TCR V-J signatures able to tell the groups apart were searched for in a discovery cohort of 95 or so patients, of whom 40 to 45 had Graves' ophthalmopathy and more than 55 had stable Graves' hyperthyroidism. The study also compared thyroid tissue and blood T-cell repertoires from about six Graves' hyperthyroidism patients. The 100 or so discovery patients were divided at random into training and test sets in a 7:3 ratio. After blood sampling, hyperthyroidism patients were treated with methimazole at a starting dose of 30 mg daily, and ophthalmopathy patients were treated with high-dose intravenous methylprednisolone. An independent validation cohort of fewer than 20 hyperthyroidism patients and approximately 15 patients who later progressed to ophthalmopathy tested prospective prediction of ophthalmopathy. The paper describes TCR Vbeta CDR3 sequencing of 120 to 150 peripheral blood samples, made up of 43 ophthalmopathy patients, more than 70 hyperthyroidism patients and some 17 progressor patients. Broad study findings and their caveats: Blood samples also contained most of the expanded thyroid clonotypes (frequency above 0.001), which suggests that blood repertoires may reflect thyroid immune responses. In cross-validation, a model built on a 13 V-J signature told ophthalmopathy apart from stable hyperthyroidism with just under 90% sensitivity and roughly 83% specificity, and in testing the same model reached 80%/75%. No statistical method was used to fix the sample size in advance, and group allocation was not hidden from the investigators. During validation, the model predicted progression to ophthalmopathy a median of about 5.9 months ahead of onset, with more than 55% sensitivity and under 85% specificity.

As to this clonotype: Its cognate antigen has yet to be identified. Per-base qualities were not stored, and no clone one base away is much larger.

Any patient with an uncontrolled infection, another autoimmune disease, pregnancy or lactation was excluded. Diagnoses were based on clinical symptoms, serum thyroxine and TRAb, thyroid ultrasound and orbital computed tomography. Total RNA was extracted with Trizol reagent, and quality was checked on an Agilent 2100 Bioanalyzer. The V end loses 1 base and the J end loses 0 bases, and a stretch of 13 bases separates them. CDR3 length: 16 amino acids, cysteine to phenylalanine. Only CDR3 DNA remains: 48 bases, in frame from the first base. Per the germline V gene (reference sequence), SEHNR is the CDR1 and FQNEAQ is the CDR2. TCR beta CDR3 regions were amplified from RNA transcripts. The first round of RT-PCR for the TCR CDR3 was performed with the HTBI primer set and the Qiagen OneStep RT-PCR kit. Libraries were constructed in a second round of multiplex PCR, after which size selection and purification were performed. Sequencing of the libraries was done on an Illumina HiSeq2000 using paired-end 100 bp reads. Regarding the original processing steps: Raw data were processed with SOAPnuke, discarding reads with adapters, uncalled bases, mean Phred below 15, or no exact constant-primer or identifier match. COPE v1.2.5 was used to merge the high-quality paired reads, and each unique nucleotide sequence was defined as a clonotype. Clonotypes were aligned to IMGT TRBV, TRBD and TRBJ reference segments using MiTCR v1.1. The analysis included only V-J combinations with a frequency above 0.0001, which together covered 99% to 99.2% of the repertoires. The TCS score was defined as the ratio of F50 (clonal expansion) to E x V (chaos), calculated using BLOSUM62-based TCRdist between CDR3 peptides within each V-J. Welch's t-statistics and random forest reduced 450 to 600 V-J features to fewer than 15, which were used in a naive Bayes classifier (R e1071). Thyroid-blood repertoire similarity was quantified with the Morisita-Horn index. TCRdb applied fastp at Q25 and MiXCR to the public reads, then kept only in-frame beta chains. When rows share a CDR3 protein, they turn into one entry using the most common DNA and genes. TCRdb, rather than the study authors, made the V and J calls. The sample table lists over 500,000 distinct CDR3 sequences, roughly 45% of them with a count of one. About 40% of the sample is in the top ten clones.

This clonotype was obtained from an adult woman with Graves' disease, either hyperthyroidism or ophthalmopathy (not recorded which). The chain joins TRBV7-9 to TRBJ2-7, and possibly TRBD1, on 5 matching bases. The source material was peripheral blood or thyroid tissue (not recorded which). CDR3 region: CASSLGPRADSYEQYF. The base sequence is TGTGCCAGCAGCTTAGGTCCCAGGGCCGACTCCTACGAGCAGTACTTC.